This TCR beta chain was captured in a study of blood T cell repertoires in COVID-19. The protocol was immunoSEQ multiplex PCR, while the TCRdb copy is restricted to in-frame clones and leaves out a portion. This table holds roughly 200,000 clones, 84% found once. The receptor comes from a human donor in a cohort sampled during active COVID-19. The specimen was peripheral blood.

The CDR3 spells CSVDLNSYNEQFF. The CDR3 DNA is TGCAGCGTTGATTTAAACTCCTACAATGAGCAGTTCTTC. The gene calls are TRBV29-1 and TRBJ2-1; D not resolved. CDR1 and CDR2 from the germline V gene are SQVTM and ANQGSEA. V lost 3 bases, J lost 0 bases, and 6 bases lay in between. The CDR3 spans 13 residues.